Listed below are T cell receptor beta chains from one sample, sequenced in a study of T cell responses to AZD1222 COVID-19 vaccine. The protocol was immunoSEQ multiplex PCR, while the TCRdb copy is restricted to in-frame clones and leaves out a portion. The sample contains 200,000 to 300,000 clones, 90% to 95% of which appear only once. Sequenced material: peripheral blood, taken on day 0 of AZD1222 vaccination. All receptors derive from an adult in good health. CDR3s include the opening cysteine and the closing phenylalanine or tryptophan. The order of the fields is V gene, J gene, D gene, clone size, CDR3 DNA, CDR3 protein. The D gene is left open where the match is weak. Clone size is not always given. Where it is, it says once, few, many or a class for expanded clones.

v_call: TRBV27; j_call: TRBJ2-5; d_call: TRBD2; clone_size: .; cdr3_nt: TGTGCCAGCAGTTTCGGCGGGGGGAACATCCAGACCCAGTACTTC; cdr3_aa: CASSFGGGNIQTQYF
v_call: TRBV5-1; j_call: TRBJ1-6; d_call: .; clone_size: .; cdr3_nt: TGCGCCAGCAGCGGAGGACCTGGGGATTCACCCCTCCACTTT; cdr3_aa: CASSGGPGDSPLHF
v_call: TRBV30; j_call: TRBJ1-5; d_call: .; clone_size: .; cdr3_nt: TGTGCCTGGAGTTTAGGGACTAGCAATCAGCCCCAGCATTTT; cdr3_aa: CAWSLGTSNQPQHF
v_call: TRBV5-1; j_call: TRBJ1-1; d_call: .; clone_size: .; cdr3_nt: TGCGCCAGCAGCCCGTGGAAGGATGGTGGCAACACTGAAGCTTTCTTT; cdr3_aa: CASSPWKDGGNTEAFF
v_call: TRBV18; j_call: TRBJ2-7; d_call: .; clone_size: .; cdr3_nt: TGTGCCAGCTCACCCTCTTCTCTAGCGCGGGGCGAGCAGTACTTC; cdr3_aa: CASSPSSLARGEQYF
v_call: TRBV4-1; j_call: TRBJ2-7; d_call: .; clone_size: once; cdr3_nt: TGCGCCAGCAGCCAAGATTCGGGGGAGCAGTACTTC; cdr3_aa: CASSQDSGEQYF
v_call: TRBV12-3/TRBV12-4; j_call: TRBJ1-1; d_call: .; clone_size: .; cdr3_nt: TGTGCCAGCAGTTTTCGGAACACTGAAGCTTTCTTT; cdr3_aa: CASSFRNTEAFF
v_call: TRBV30; j_call: TRBJ1-1; d_call: .; clone_size: .; cdr3_nt: TGTGCCTGGAGGAACCAAGGGAGAGAAGCTTTCTTT; cdr3_aa: CAWRNQGREAFF
v_call: TRBV7-2; j_call: TRBJ2-2; d_call: .; clone_size: .; cdr3_nt: TGTGCCAGCAGCAACTCGAACACCGGGGAGCTGTTTTTT; cdr3_aa: CASSNSNTGELFF
v_call: TRBV25-1; j_call: TRBJ2-3; d_call: .; clone_size: .; cdr3_nt: TGTGCCAGCCCCGAAGGAGGGACCACAGATACGCAGTATTTT; cdr3_aa: CASPEGGTTDTQYF
v_call: TRBV4-2; j_call: TRBJ2-1; d_call: .; clone_size: few; cdr3_nt: TGTGCCAGCAGCCAAGTTAGCGGACCCTACAATGAGCAGTTCTTC; cdr3_aa: CASSQVSGPYNEQFF
v_call: TRBV19; j_call: TRBJ1-1; d_call: .; clone_size: .; cdr3_nt: TGTGCCGGAAGTACCGCTCTGAACACTGAAGCTTTCTTT; cdr3_aa: CAGSTALNTEAFF
v_call: TRBV2; j_call: TRBJ1-2; d_call: TRBD1; clone_size: .; cdr3_nt: TGTGCCAGCGAACGGACAGGGGCTTATGGCTACACCTTC; cdr3_aa: CASERTGAYGYTF
v_call: TRBV11-2; j_call: TRBJ1-2; d_call: .; clone_size: .; cdr3_nt: TGTGCCAGCACCGACAGGCCGACTATTGCTAACTATGGCTACACCTTC; cdr3_aa: CASTDRPTIANYGYTF
v_call: TRBV19; j_call: TRBJ1-5; d_call: TRBD1; clone_size: .; cdr3_nt: TGTGCCAGTACCTTGGACAGGGAAAATCAGCCCCAGCATTTT; cdr3_aa: CASTLDRENQPQHF
v_call: TRBV10-2; j_call: TRBJ2-1; d_call: TRBD2; clone_size: once; cdr3_nt: TGCGCCAGCAGTGCATCTAGCGGGGGGTACAATGAGCAGTTCTTC; cdr3_aa: CASSASSGGYNEQFF
v_call: TRBV10-1; j_call: TRBJ1-2; d_call: .; clone_size: .; cdr3_nt: TGCGCCAGGATACAGGGTTTTAGTGACTATGGCTACACCTTC; cdr3_aa: CARIQGFSDYGYTF
v_call: TRBV4-1; j_call: TRBJ1-5; d_call: .; clone_size: few; cdr3_nt: TGCGCCAGCAGCCCGGCTATATGGGGAAGCAATCAGCCCCAGCATTTT; cdr3_aa: CASSPAIWGSNQPQHF
v_call: TRBV28; j_call: TRBJ1-1; d_call: .; clone_size: .; cdr3_nt: TGTGCCAGCAGTTCTCCCGGCACGAACACTGAAGCTTTCTTT; cdr3_aa: CASSSPGTNTEAFF
v_call: TRBV3-1/TRBV3-2; j_call: TRBJ1-4; d_call: .; clone_size: .; cdr3_nt: TGTGCCAGCAGCCAATTCGTGTATGCGGGATCCCCCCGGGAAAAACTGTTTTTT; cdr3_aa: CASSQFVYAGSPREKLFF
v_call: TRBV9; j_call: TRBJ2-7; d_call: TRBD2; clone_size: .; cdr3_nt: TGTGCCAGCAGCGGCGGCGGGGGGGCCCGGGGCGCTGCGGAGCAGTACTTC; cdr3_aa: CASSGGGGARGAAEQYF
v_call: TRBV7-8; j_call: TRBJ1-6; d_call: TRBD1; clone_size: few; cdr3_nt: TGTGCCAGCAGCCCTCAGGGGGGTAATTCACCCCTCCACTTT; cdr3_aa: CASSPQGGNSPLHF
v_call: TRBV20-1; j_call: TRBJ2-1; d_call: .; clone_size: .; cdr3_nt: TGCAGTGCTTCAGTCAGGGAGGAGCAGTTCTTC; cdr3_aa: CSASVREEQFF
v_call: TRBV7-2; j_call: TRBJ2-2; d_call: .; clone_size: .; cdr3_nt: TGTGCCAGCAGACTCGTGGGGGGGCTTGGCGGGGAGCTGTTTTTT; cdr3_aa: CASRLVGGLGGELFF
v_call: TRBV7-2; j_call: TRBJ1-2; d_call: .; clone_size: .; cdr3_nt: TGTGCCAGCAGCTTATTGTCGATAAACTATGGCTACACCTTC; cdr3_aa: CASSLLSINYGYTF
v_call: TRBV6-5; j_call: TRBJ2-7; d_call: TRBD2; clone_size: .; cdr3_nt: TGTGCCAGCAGTTCCGGGACTAGCGGCTACGAGCAGTACTTC; cdr3_aa: CASSSGTSGYEQYF
v_call: TRBV2; j_call: TRBJ2-3; d_call: TRBD1; clone_size: .; cdr3_nt: TGTGCCAGTGGGGCCCGGGCAGGGGGAGATACGCAGTATTTT; cdr3_aa: CASGARAGGDTQYF
v_call: TRBV30; j_call: TRBJ1-4; d_call: .; clone_size: once; cdr3_nt: TGTGCCTGGAGTCTCGGGACGGAAAACAATGAAAAACTGTTTTTT; cdr3_aa: CAWSLGTENNEKLFF
v_call: TRBV4-3; j_call: TRBJ2-1; d_call: .; clone_size: .; cdr3_nt: TGCGCCAGCAGCGACGCGCGGTACAATGAGCAGTTCTTC; cdr3_aa: CASSDARYNEQFF
v_call: TRBV28; j_call: TRBJ2-3; d_call: .; clone_size: .; cdr3_nt: TGTGCCAGCAGTTCGTCCCCAGGGTCGGCAGATACGCAGTATTTT; cdr3_aa: CASSSSPGSADTQYF
v_call: TRBV30; j_call: TRBJ2-3; d_call: .; clone_size: once; cdr3_nt: TGTGCCTGGAGTTCTTTTGTGGGGACGCAGTATTTT; cdr3_aa: CAWSSFVGTQYF
v_call: TRBV11-2; j_call: TRBJ2-7; d_call: .; clone_size: once; cdr3_nt: TGTGCCAGCAGCCCGGAGGGCTACGAGCAGTACTTC; cdr3_aa: CASSPEGYEQYF
v_call: TRBV27; j_call: TRBJ2-5; d_call: TRBD2; clone_size: .; cdr3_nt: TGTGCCAGCAGTTTATCAGGCTGGGGGGGACTAGCTACGGAGACCCAGTACTTC; cdr3_aa: CASSLSGWGGLATETQYF
v_call: TRBV7-9; j_call: TRBJ1-2; d_call: .; clone_size: .; cdr3_nt: TGTGCCAGCAGACCAGGGAGCTCCTATGGCTACACCTTC; cdr3_aa: CASRPGSSYGYTF
v_call: TRBV9; j_call: TRBJ2-4; d_call: .; clone_size: .; cdr3_nt: TGTGCCAGCAGCGCCGGAGTACTGGGCATTCAGTACTTC; cdr3_aa: CASSAGVLGIQYF
v_call: TRBV29-1; j_call: TRBJ2-1; d_call: .; clone_size: .; cdr3_nt: TGCAGCTTCTTAGCTAGCCACCCATACAATGAGCAGTTCTTC; cdr3_aa: CSFLASHPYNEQFF
v_call: TRBV28; j_call: TRBJ2-7; d_call: .; clone_size: .; cdr3_nt: TGTGCCAGCGTAAAGGCTCGGACACCCTACGAGCAGTACTTC; cdr3_aa: CASVKARTPYEQYF
v_call: TRBV14; j_call: TRBJ2-1; d_call: TRBD2; clone_size: .; cdr3_nt: TGTGCCAGCAGCCATCCACTGGGTAGCGGGCACAATGAGCAGTTCTTC; cdr3_aa: CASSHPLGSGHNEQFF
v_call: TRBV12-5; j_call: TRBJ1-1; d_call: .; clone_size: once; cdr3_nt: TGTGCTAGTGCTCCTAGGGGGGGCGCGTACATCACTGAAGCTTTCTTT; cdr3_aa: CASAPRGGAYITEAFF
v_call: TRBV5-1; j_call: TRBJ2-1; d_call: .; clone_size: once; cdr3_nt: TGCGCCAGCAGCTCAACCCCGGGTGGCGATGAGCAGTTCTTC; cdr3_aa: CASSSTPGGDEQFF
v_call: TRBV27; j_call: TRBJ2-3; d_call: .; clone_size: .; cdr3_nt: TGTGCCAGCAGTCACGGGATGGATACGCAGTATTTT; cdr3_aa: CASSHGMDTQYF
v_call: TRBV6-5; j_call: TRBJ1-5; d_call: .; clone_size: .; cdr3_nt: TGTGCCAGCAGACCCACGACTGGGTTGAATCAGCCCCAGCATTTT; cdr3_aa: CASRPTTGLNQPQHF
v_call: TRBV2; j_call: TRBJ2-7; d_call: TRBD2; clone_size: few; cdr3_nt: TGTGCCAGCAGTGAAAAGGGAAGGACTAGACCCTACGAGCAGTACTTC; cdr3_aa: CASSEKGRTRPYEQYF
v_call: TRBV20-1; j_call: TRBJ2-7; d_call: .; clone_size: .; cdr3_nt: TGCAGTGGGACGGAGGGAGTGGTGCAGTACTTC; cdr3_aa: CSGTEGVVQYF
v_call: TRBV2; j_call: TRBJ2-7; d_call: TRBD1; clone_size: .; cdr3_nt: TGTGCCAGCAAGGTTTCTTGGGTAGGGGGCCGGTACGAGCAGTACTTC; cdr3_aa: CASKVSWVGGRYEQYF
v_call: TRBV1; j_call: TRBJ1-4; d_call: .; clone_size: once; cdr3_nt: TGCACCAGCAGCCAAACCCCAGGGTTTAATGAAAAACTGTTTTTT; cdr3_aa: CTSSQTPGFNEKLFF
v_call: TRBV12-5; j_call: TRBJ1-2; d_call: .; clone_size: .; cdr3_nt: TGTGCTAGTGGTTTGCCACAGGGAAGGGGAGGCTACACCTTC; cdr3_aa: CASGLPQGRGGYTF
v_call: TRBV28; j_call: TRBJ1-1; d_call: .; clone_size: .; cdr3_nt: TGTGCCAGTCCACTCCCCCCGGGCCCGGGGACTGAAGCTTTCTTT; cdr3_aa: CASPLPPGPGTEAFF
v_call: TRBV28; j_call: TRBJ1-1; d_call: .; clone_size: .; cdr3_nt: TGTGCCACCAGCCGTTCGGGTACGAACACTGAAGCTTTCTTT; cdr3_aa: CATSRSGTNTEAFF